The clone carrying this T cell receptor (gamma chain) was seen just once. One junction end disagrees with the germline gene, perhaps due to a read error. TCRdb reprocessed the reads using CATT. The table includes a few hundred gamma-chain clones, about 68% detected once. This entry comes from a study of gamma-delta chains in newborns, infants, children. Study background: Polyclonal expansion of innate γδ T cells after birth follows microbial exposure.

The sequence was collected from a child who was a newborn, infant or young child, either healthy, febrile or measles-vaccinated (not recorded which). Input material: blood.

CDR3 region: CAAWDRRYYYEKLF. Here the CDR3 DNA reads TGTGCCGCCTGGGACAGGCGGTATTATTATGAGAAACTCTTT. This chain connects TRGV5 to TRGJ1 or TRGJ2. In the absence of a J gene in TCRdb, the DNA was matched to germline to assign it here. The CDR3 totals 14 residues. CDR1 VINAFY and CDR2 YDVSNSKD come from the germline V gene.